This T cell receptor (beta chain) was identified during a study of glioma-infiltrating T cells after dendritic cell vaccination. Specified time point: after dendritic cell vaccination, including at tumor progression/relapse. Some clones are missing from TCRdb's copy, which holds only in-frame ones; the method was immunoSEQ multiplex PCR. The data contain some 58,000 clones, over 65% of them singletons. The source of this sequence is a human donor with glioblastoma. The sequencing here drew on blood, taken after dendritic cell vaccination.

CDR3 nucleotides: TGTGCCAGTAGTATAGGTTACAGGGGTACGCACAATGAGCAGTTCTTC. Translation gives CASSIGYRGTHNEQFF. The rearrangement uses TRBV19 and TRBJ2-1; TRBD1 matches 7 bases. This CDR3 is 16 amino acids long. V lost 1 base and J lost 5; bases outside the gene matches: 8. Germline CDR1 reads LNHDA; CDR2 reads SQIVND (reference sequence).